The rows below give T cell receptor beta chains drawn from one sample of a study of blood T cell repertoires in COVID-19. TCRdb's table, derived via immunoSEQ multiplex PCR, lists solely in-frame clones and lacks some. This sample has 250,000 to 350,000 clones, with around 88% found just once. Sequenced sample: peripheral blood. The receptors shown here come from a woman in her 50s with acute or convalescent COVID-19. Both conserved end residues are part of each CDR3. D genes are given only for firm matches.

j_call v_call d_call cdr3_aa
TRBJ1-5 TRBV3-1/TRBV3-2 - CASSPRDTEQPQHF
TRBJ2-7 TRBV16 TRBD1 CASSQPTGGVYEQYF
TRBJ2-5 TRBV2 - CASSDQGGEGETQYF
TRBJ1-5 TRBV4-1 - CASGGQNNQPQHF
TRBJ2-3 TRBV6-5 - CSCGVGTDTQYF
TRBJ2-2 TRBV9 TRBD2 CASSVVALAGPGELFF
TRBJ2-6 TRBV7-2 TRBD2 CARGPSGGSGANVLTF
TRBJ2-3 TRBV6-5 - CASSPSAQDTQYF
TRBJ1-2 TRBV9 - CASSVEVRGEVYGYTF
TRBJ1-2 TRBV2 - CASRDSNYGYTF
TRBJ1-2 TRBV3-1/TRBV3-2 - CASSQARGLYGYTF
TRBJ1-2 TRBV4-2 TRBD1 CASSLATGAGYGYTF
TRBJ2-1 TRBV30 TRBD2 CAWILSGRAGNEQFF
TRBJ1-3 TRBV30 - CAWTYSGGTTGNTIYF
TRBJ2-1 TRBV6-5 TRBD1 CASTGQGGLDEQFF
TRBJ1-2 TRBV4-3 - CASSQAPDGSSYGYTF
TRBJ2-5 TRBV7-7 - CASSLNGETQYF
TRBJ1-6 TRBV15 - CATSRDPGNSPLHF